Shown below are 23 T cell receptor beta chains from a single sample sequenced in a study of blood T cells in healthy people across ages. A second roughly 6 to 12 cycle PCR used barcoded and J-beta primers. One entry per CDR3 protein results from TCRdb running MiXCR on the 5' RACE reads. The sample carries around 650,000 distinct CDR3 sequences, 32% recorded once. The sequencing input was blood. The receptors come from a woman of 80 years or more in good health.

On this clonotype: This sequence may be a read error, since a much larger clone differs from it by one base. CDR3 DNA sequence: TGCAGTGCTAGAGGCGAGGGACAGGGAGGTCTCTACAATGAGCAGTACTTC. Translation: CSARGEGQGGLYNEQYF. This rearrangement joins TRBV20-1 to TRBJ2-1; 9 bases are a match to TRBD1. Judging by the DNA end, TRBJ2-7 fits better; the J call may be wrong. The CDR3 runs to 17 residues. Germline CDR1 is DFQATT and CDR2 is SNEGSKA (reference sequence).

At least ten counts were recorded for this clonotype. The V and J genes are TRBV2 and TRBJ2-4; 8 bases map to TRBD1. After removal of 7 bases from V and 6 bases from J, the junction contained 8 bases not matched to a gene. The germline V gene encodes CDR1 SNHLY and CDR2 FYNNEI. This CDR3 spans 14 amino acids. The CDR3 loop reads CASNRDRIGNIQYF. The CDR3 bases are TGTGCCAGCAACAGGGACAGGATCGGAAACATTCAGTACTTC. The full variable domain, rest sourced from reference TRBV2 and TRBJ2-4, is EPEVTQTPSHQVTQMGQEVILRCVPISNHLYFYWYRQILGQKVEFLVSFYNNEISEKSEIFDDQFSVERPDGSNFTLKIRSTKLEDSAMYFCASNRDRIGNIQYFGAGTRLSVL.

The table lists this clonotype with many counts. The CDR3 DNA follows: TGCAGTGCTAGTCGGACAGCTAACTATGGCTACACCTTC. It translates to CSASRTANYGYTF. The rearrangement uses TRBV20-1 and TRBJ1-2, with D perhaps TRBD1 (6 bases). The CDR3 length is 13 residues. Germline CDR1 is DFQATT and CDR2 is SNEGSKA (reference sequence). Trimming took 3 bases from V and 0 from J, leaving 8 bases between them.

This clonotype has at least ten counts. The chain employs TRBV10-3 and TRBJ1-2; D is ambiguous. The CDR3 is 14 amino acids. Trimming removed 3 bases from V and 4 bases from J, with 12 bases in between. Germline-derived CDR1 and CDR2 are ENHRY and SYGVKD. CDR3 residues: CAISDAGLVYGYTF. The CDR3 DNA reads TGTGCCATCAGTGACGCCGGTTTGGTCTATGGCTACACCTTC.

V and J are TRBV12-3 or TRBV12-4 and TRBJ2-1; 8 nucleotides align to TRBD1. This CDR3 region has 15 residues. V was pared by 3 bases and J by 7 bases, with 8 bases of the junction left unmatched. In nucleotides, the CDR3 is TGTGCCAGCAGTTTTGAGGGACAGGCTGGGAATGAGCAGTTCTTC. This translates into CASSFEGQAGNEQFF.

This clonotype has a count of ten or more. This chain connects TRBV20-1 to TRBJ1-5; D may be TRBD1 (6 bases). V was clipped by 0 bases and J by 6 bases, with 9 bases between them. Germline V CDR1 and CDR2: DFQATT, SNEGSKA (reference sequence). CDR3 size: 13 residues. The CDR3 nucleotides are TGCAGTGCTAGAGATAGCAGGGGTCAGCCCCAGCATTTT. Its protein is CSARDSRGQPQHF.

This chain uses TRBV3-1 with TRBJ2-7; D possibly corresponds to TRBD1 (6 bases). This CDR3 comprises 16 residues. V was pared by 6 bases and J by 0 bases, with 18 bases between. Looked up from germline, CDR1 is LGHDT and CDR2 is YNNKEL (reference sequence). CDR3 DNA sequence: TGTGCCAGCAGTCCCGGGACACAGGGCAGCTCCTACGAGCAGTACTTC. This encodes CASSPGTQGSSYEQYF.

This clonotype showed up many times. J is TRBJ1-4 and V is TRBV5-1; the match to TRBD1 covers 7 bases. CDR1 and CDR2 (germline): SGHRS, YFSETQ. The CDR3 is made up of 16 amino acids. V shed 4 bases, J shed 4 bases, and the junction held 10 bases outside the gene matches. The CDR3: CASSPRGTAGNEKLFF. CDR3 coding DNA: TGCGCCAGCAGCCCGCGCGGGACAGCTGGTAATGAAAAACTGTTTTTT.

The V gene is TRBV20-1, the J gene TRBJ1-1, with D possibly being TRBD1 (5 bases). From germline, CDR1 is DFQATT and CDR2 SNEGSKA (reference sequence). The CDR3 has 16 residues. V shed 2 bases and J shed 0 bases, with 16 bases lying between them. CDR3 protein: CSARNTGAPLNTEAFF. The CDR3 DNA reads TGCAGTGCTAGAAACACCGGGGCTCCCCTGAACACTGAAGCTTTCTTT.

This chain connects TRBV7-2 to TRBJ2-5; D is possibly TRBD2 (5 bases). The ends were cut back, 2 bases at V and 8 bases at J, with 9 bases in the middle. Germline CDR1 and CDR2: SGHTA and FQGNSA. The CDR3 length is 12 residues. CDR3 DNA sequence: TGTGCCAGCAGCTTACTCCGGGGAACCCAGTACTTC. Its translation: CASSLLRGTQYF.

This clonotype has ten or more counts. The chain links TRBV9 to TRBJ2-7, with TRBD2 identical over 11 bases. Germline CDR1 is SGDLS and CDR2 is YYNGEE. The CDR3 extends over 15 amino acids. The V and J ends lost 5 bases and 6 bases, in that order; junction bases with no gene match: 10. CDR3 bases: TGTGCCAGCAGTGTCAGCGGGACTAGCGGATTCGAGCAGTACTTC. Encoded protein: CASSVSGTSGFEQYF.

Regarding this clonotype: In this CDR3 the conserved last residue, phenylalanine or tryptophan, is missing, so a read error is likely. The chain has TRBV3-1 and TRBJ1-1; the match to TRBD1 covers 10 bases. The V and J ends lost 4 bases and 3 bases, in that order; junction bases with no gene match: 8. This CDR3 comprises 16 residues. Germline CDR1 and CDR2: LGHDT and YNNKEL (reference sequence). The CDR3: CASSPSGDRGHTEAFV. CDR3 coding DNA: TGTGCCAGCAGCCCAAGTGGGGACAGGGGCCACACTGAAGCTTTCGTT.

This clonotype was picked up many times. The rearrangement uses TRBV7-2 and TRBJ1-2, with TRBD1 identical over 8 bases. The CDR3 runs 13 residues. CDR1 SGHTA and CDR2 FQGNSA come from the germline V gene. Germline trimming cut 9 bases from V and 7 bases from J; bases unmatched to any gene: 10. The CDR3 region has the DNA TGTGCCAGTTCCCTTGACAGGGGTGGTGGCTACACCTTC. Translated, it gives CASSLDRGGGYTF.

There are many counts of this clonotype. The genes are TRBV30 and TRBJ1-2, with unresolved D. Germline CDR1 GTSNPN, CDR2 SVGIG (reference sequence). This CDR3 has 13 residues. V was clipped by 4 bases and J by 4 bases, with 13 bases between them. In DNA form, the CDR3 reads TGTGCCTGGACGCCGGGGTTCCCCTATGGCTACACCTTC. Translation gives CAWTPGFPYGYTF.

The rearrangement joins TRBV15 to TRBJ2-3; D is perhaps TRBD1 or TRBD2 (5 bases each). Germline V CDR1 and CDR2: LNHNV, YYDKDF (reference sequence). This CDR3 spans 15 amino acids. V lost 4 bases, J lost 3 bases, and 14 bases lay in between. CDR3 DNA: TGTGCCACCAGCACCCCGAGGGGTCGGACAGATACGCAGTATTTT. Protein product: CATSTPRGRTDTQYF.

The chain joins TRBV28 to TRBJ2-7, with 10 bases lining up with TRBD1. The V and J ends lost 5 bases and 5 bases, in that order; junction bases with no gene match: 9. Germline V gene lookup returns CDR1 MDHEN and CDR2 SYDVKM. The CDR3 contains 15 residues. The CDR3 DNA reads TGTGCCAGCAGTCTGACCGGGACAGGGGTCGACGAGCAGTACTTC. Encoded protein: CASSLTGTGVDEQYF.

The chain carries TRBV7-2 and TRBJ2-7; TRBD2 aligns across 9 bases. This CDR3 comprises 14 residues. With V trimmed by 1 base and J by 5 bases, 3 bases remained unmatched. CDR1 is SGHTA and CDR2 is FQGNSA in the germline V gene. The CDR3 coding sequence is TGTGCCAGCAGCTTAGTGCGGGGGGGCAACGAGCAGTACTTC. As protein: CASSLVRGGNEQYF. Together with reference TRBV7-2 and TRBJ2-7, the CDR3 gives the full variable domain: GAGVSQSPSNKVTEKGKDVELRCDPISGHTALYWYRQSLGQGLEFLIYFQGNSAPDKSGLPSDRFSAERTGGSVSTLTIQRTQQEDSAVYLCASSLVRGGNEQYFGPGTRLTVT.

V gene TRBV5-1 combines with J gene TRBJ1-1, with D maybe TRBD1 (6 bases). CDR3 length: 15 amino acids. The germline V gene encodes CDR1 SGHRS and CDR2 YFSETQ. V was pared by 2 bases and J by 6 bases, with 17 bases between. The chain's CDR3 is CASSLTRQVGSEAFF. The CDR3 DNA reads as TGCGCCAGCAGCTTAACCCGACAGGTGGGGTCTGAAGCTTTCTTT.

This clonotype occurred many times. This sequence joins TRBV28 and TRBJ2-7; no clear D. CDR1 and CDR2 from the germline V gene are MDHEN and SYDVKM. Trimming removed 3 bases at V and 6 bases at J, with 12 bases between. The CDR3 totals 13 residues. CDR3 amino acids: CASSFVRSSEQYF. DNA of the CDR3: TGTGCCAGCAGTTTCGTAAGGTCGTCCGAGCAGTACTTC.

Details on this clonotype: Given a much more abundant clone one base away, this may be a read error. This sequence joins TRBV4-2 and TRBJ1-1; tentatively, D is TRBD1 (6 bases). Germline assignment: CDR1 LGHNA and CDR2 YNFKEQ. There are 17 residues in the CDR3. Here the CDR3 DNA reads TGTGCCAGCAACCAACTTAAACCAGGGGCGCGGAACACTGAAGCTTTCTTT. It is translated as CASNQLKPGARNTEAFF.

The CDR3 bases are TGTGCCAGCAGTTTATCGGTGGAGGGTTTACCTAACTATGGCTACACCTTC. It translates to CASSLSVEGLPNYGYTF. The chain employs TRBV27 and TRBJ1-2, with D hard to call. Germline values: CDR1 MNHEY, CDR2 SMNVEV (reference sequence). CDR3 length equals 17 residues. The ends were cut back, 0 bases at V and 0 bases at J, with 14 bases in the middle.

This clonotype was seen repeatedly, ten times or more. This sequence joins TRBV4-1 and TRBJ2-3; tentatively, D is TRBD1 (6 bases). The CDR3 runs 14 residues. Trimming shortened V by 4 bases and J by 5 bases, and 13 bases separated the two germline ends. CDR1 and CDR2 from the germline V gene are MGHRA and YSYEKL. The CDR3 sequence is CASSPRTDRDTQYF. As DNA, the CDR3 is TGCGCCAGCAGCCCCCGGACAGACAGAGATACGCAGTATTTT.

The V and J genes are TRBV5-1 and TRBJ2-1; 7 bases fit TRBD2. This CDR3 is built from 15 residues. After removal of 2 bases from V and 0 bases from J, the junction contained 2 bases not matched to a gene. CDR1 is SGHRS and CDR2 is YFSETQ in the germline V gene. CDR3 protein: CASSFSGPSYNEQFF. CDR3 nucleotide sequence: TGCGCCAGCAGCTTTAGCGGGCCCTCCTACAATGAGCAGTTCTTC.